These 16 T cell receptor beta chains were all obtained from the same sample, sequenced in a study of CD8 T cells in ankylosing spondylitis. Each CDR3 protein is one row after TCRdb ran MiXCR on the 5' RACE reads. This table holds 500,000 to 550,000 distinct CDR3 sequences, about an eighth found once. What these receptors recognize is not known. Study-wide findings and caveats: A motif in TCR beta, a set of several highly homologous variants, appeared characteristic of ankylosing spondylitis blood.

Input material: blood, either unsorted or a sorted T cell fraction (not recorded which). The receptors shown here come from a male donor with ankylosing spondylitis.

This clonotype has a handful of counts. Written as DNA, the CDR3 is TGCAGTGCTAGGCCCACCTACGAGCAGTACTTC. The encoded protein is CSARPTYEQYF. This chain links TRBV20-1 with TRBJ2-7; no clear D. The CDR3 spans 11 residues. Trimming left V 3 bases short and J 2 bases short, with 5 bases between. Germline CDR1 and CDR2: DFQATT and SNEGSKA (reference sequence).

This clonotype was detected only a few times. The rearrangement links TRBV20-1 to TRBJ2-3; D is uncertain. V lost 4 bases to trimming and J lost 6 bases, with 11 bases between them. CDR1 and CDR2 (germline): DFQATT, SNEGSKA (reference sequence). The CDR3 has 12 residues. Here the CDR3 DNA reads TGCAGTGCTACAGATGGCCGGGATACGCAGTATTTT. Its translation: CSATDGRDTQYF.

The rearrangement links TRBV14 to TRBJ2-7; D is uncertain. In germline, CDR1 is SGHDN, CDR2 FVKESK. The V and J ends lost 0 bases and 1 base respectively, with 16 bases between them. This CDR3 region has 17 residues. The CDR3: CASSQDPEGSASYEQYF. DNA of the CDR3: TGTGCCAGCAGCCAAGATCCTGAAGGATCGGCTTCCTACGAGCAGTACTTC.

This clonotype was counted at least ten times. V gene TRBV6-1 combines with J gene TRBJ1-5, with D possibly TRBD1 on 5 matching bases. The V end lost 5 bases, the J end lost 1 base, and 6 bases lay between the germline ends. Germline loops: CDR1 MNHNS, CDR2 SASEGT. The CDR3 totals 13 residues. CDR3 DNA sequence: TGTGCCAGCAGTAGACAGAGCAATCAGCCCCAGCATTTT. Its protein product is CASSRQSNQPQHF.

The V gene is TRBV12-3 or TRBV12-4, the J gene TRBJ2-5, with D maybe TRBD2 (5 bases). The CDR3 is 16 amino acids. Deletions cut 5 bases from V and 0 bases from J, with 16 bases between. CDR3 region: CASSHIGLPYQETQYF. Written as DNA, the CDR3 is TGTGCCAGCAGTCATATCGGACTCCCGTACCAAGAGACCCAGTACTTC.

This chain connects TRBV18 to TRBJ2-7; D not certain. CDR1 is KGHSH, CDR2 LQKENI, per germline. The CDR3 is made up of 13 amino acids. The germline V and J ends were trimmed by 0 bases and 7 bases, with 10 bases remaining between them. In DNA, the CDR3 is TGTGCCAGCTCACCACCTGTAACCCCGGAGCAGTACTTC. Its translation is CASSPPVTPEQYF.

The chain joins TRBV5-1 to TRBJ2-1; TRBD2 might be the D (6 bases). Between the trimmed V and J ends, which lost 1 base and 8 bases, there was a span of 13 bases. Per the germline V gene, CDR1 is SGHRS and CDR2 is YFSETQ. The CDR3 totals 14 residues. CDR3 amino acids: CASSLLEQRDEQFF. The CDR3 DNA follows: TGCGCCAGCAGCTTGCTTGAACAGCGGGATGAGCAGTTCTTC.

This clonotype showed up many times. The chain couples TRBV24-1 to TRBJ2-6; D gene ambiguous. CDR3 length: 16 residues. V was trimmed by 4 bases and J by 0 bases, leaving 9 bases between them. Germline CDR1 reads KGHDR; CDR2 reads SFDVKD. The CDR3 sequence: CATSDHGDSGANVLTF. CDR3 nucleotides: TGTGCCACCAGTGACCATGGGGACTCTGGGGCCAACGTCCTGACTTTC.

The gene calls are TRBV5-5 and TRBJ2-3, with D perhaps TRBD1 or TRBD2 (6 bases each). The CDR3 totals 15 residues. V lost 4 bases, J lost 1 base, and 13 bases lay in between. Germline V CDR1 and CDR2: SGHKS, YYEKEE (reference sequence). DNA of the CDR3: TGTGCCAGCAGCGTTAGGGGGGTAGGCACAGATACGCAGTATTTT. This translates into CASSVRGVGTDTQYF.

This clonotype came up many times. The V gene is TRBV12-3 or TRBV12-4, the J gene TRBJ1-1; tentative D call: TRBD1 (6 bases). The CDR3 contains 13 residues. Trimming left V 6 bases short and J 3 bases short, with 11 bases between. CDR3 residues: CASSPDRYTEAFF. The CDR3 region has the DNA TGTGCCAGCAGCCCGGACAGATACACTGAAGCTTTCTTT.

There are many counts of this clonotype. The chain is built from TRBV12-3 or TRBV12-4 and TRBJ2-5; 9 bases are a match to TRBD1. The CDR3 is 16 amino acids. Trimming took 3 bases from V and 3 from J; bases not matched to a gene: 8. The CDR3 DNA reads TGTGCCAGCAGTTTCCAGCTTGGACAGGGGAAAGAGACCCAGTACTTC. This encodes CASSFQLGQGKETQYF.

This clonotype was observed many times. The chain couples TRBV7-2 to TRBJ2-3, with 10 bases identical to TRBD2. CDR1 and CDR2 from the germline V gene are SGHTA and FQGNSA. The CDR3 runs 17 residues. V lost 6 bases and J lost 3; bases outside the gene matches: 12. The CDR3 DNA follows: TGTGCCAGCAGTTCCCGAGGCAGCGGGAGGGCAACAGATACGCAGTATTTT. Protein product: CASSSRGSGRATDTQYF. The whole variable domain, filled in from reference TRBV7-2 and TRBJ2-3, reads GAGVSQSPSNKVTEKGKDVELRCDPISGHTALYWYRQSLGQGLEFLIYFQGNSAPDKSGLPSDRFSAERTGGSVSTLTIQRTQQEDSAVYLCASSSRGSGRATDTQYFGPGTRLTVL.

The chain joins TRBV5-5 to TRBJ1-1; possibly TRBD1 for D (5 bases). V was clipped by 0 bases and J by 4 bases, with 13 bases between them. This CDR3 is 15 amino acids long. CDR1 is SGHKS, CDR2 YYEKEE, per germline (reference sequence). The CDR3 protein is CASSLAPGTFTEAFF. CDR3 bases: TGTGCCAGCAGCTTGGCTCCAGGGACCTTCACTGAAGCTTTCTTT.

This clonotype has at least ten counts. The chain has TRBV5-1 and TRBJ2-1, with 7 bases matching TRBD2. Trimming at V came to 2 bases and at J to 0 bases, leaving 2 bases not matched to a gene. CDR3 length: 15 amino acids. CDR1 and CDR2 from the germline V gene are SGHRS and YFSETQ. The CDR3 reads CASSFGGSSYNEQFF. The CDR3 DNA is TGCGCCAGCAGCTTTGGCGGGAGCTCCTACAATGAGCAGTTCTTC.

In its sample, this clonotype was seen a few times. The chain employs TRBV7-2 and TRBJ1-2, with 7 bases matching TRBD1. V lost 3 bases to trimming and J lost 3 bases; unmatched junction nucleotides: 1. The germline gives CDR1 SGHTA, CDR2 FQGNSA. The CDR3 extends over 13 amino acids. CDR3 DNA sequence: TGTGCCAGCAGCTTCAGGGGGGACTATGGCTACACCTTC. Amino acid sequence: CASSFRGDYGYTF.

This clonotype was picked up many times. CDR3 region: CASSQYLPGPNEKLFF. The CDR3 DNA follows: TGTGCCAGCAGCCAATATTTACCGGGGCCTAATGAAAAACTGTTTTTT. The rearrangement uses TRBV3-1 and TRBJ1-4, with D possibly matching TRBD1 (5 bases). The CDR3 runs 16 residues. Germline V gene lookup returns CDR1 LGHDT and CDR2 YNNKEL (reference sequence). V dropped 2 bases and J dropped 3 bases, with 13 bases sitting between them.